This paragraph covers one T cell receptor beta chain sequence. What it binds is unknown. Data came from immunoSEQ multiplex PCR; TCRdb stores just in-frame clones and leaves some out. The data show more than 95,000 clones, over 65% seen once. The record originates from a study of identifying expanded T cells in peripheral blood. V was clipped by 0 bases and J by 5 bases, with 5 bases between them. The germline V gene encodes CDR1 SGHNT and CDR2 YYREEE (reference sequence). The CDR3 consists of 13 residues. Study-level results: Over about two and four weeks, about 15 and 19 clones changed, versus approximately 1.1 between replicates. Approximately 2-week clone count variance significantly increased as total template count grew.

During the collection period, no donor immune events like infections were recorded. The chain links TRBV5-4 to TRBJ2-2; D is unresolved. Sequencing was carried out using blood. The receptor comes from a person aged 18 to 75 in good health. The CDR3 reads CASSLGLTGELFF. CDR3 in DNA: TGTGCCAGCAGCTTGGGGCTAACCGGGGAGCTGTTTTTT.